What follows are 27 T cell receptor beta chains derived from one specimen sequenced in a study of early T cells in non-severe SARS-CoV-2 infection (dated by TCRdb to the early 2020s). Library preparation employed 5' RACE. The reads were generated on a NextSeq 500. TCRdb took the public reads, trimmed them with fastp at Q25, ran MiXCR for clone calling and kept in-frame beta chains. Entries are consolidated by CDR3 protein sequence, retaining the most common genes and DNA. The sample records about 52,000 distinct CDR3 sequences, roughly 10% of which are singletons. 9.5% to 13% of the sample is in the top ten clones. Sequencing was performed on whole blood. All receptors come from an adult who was a healthcare worker with PCR-confirmed SARS-CoV-2 infection or an uninfected control (not recorded which).

The rearrangement links TRBV7-2 to TRBJ2-3; the D gene is possibly TRBD2 (6 bases). Germline V gives CDR1 SGHTA, CDR2 FQGNSA. The CDR3 runs to 15 residues. Trimming took 3 bases from V and 0 from J, leaving 10 bases between them. CDR3 bases: TGTGCCAGCAGCTTCAAGCGGGCTAGCACAGATACGCAGTATTTT. Encoded protein: CASSFKRASTDTQYF.

The rearrangement uses TRBV12-3 or TRBV12-4 and TRBJ1-1, with 8 bases that match TRBD1. V trimming: 6 bases; J trimming: 8 bases; junction bases outside the gene matches: 8. This CDR3 has 13 amino acids. The CDR3 here is CASRPGGSEEAFF. In nucleotides, the CDR3 is TGTGCCAGCAGACCAGGGGGCTCGGAAGAAGCTTTCTTT.

V usage is TRBV28 and J usage is TRBJ2-4; no reliable D call. Germline-derived CDR1 and CDR2 are MDHEN and SYDVKM. The CDR3 has 14 amino acids. Trimming removed 8 bases from V and 1 base from J, with 12 bases in between. The CDR3 bases are TGTGCCAGCCATGGGAACGTTGCCAAAAACATTCAGTACTTC. It encodes CASHGNVAKNIQYF. Variable domain in full (rest from reference TRBV28 and TRBJ2-4): DVKVTQSSRYLVKRTGEKVFLECVQDMDHENMFWYRQDPGLGLRLIYFSYDVKMKEKGDIPEGYSVSREKKERFSLILESASTNQTSMYLCASHGNVAKNIQYFGAGTRLSVL.

The CDR3 DNA is TGCGCCAGCAGCCAAACGAGGGGGGACCCCAGCGGTGAGCAGTTCTTC. This translates into CASSQTRGDPSGEQFF. The chain combines TRBV4-1 with TRBJ2-1; possibly TRBD1 or TRBD2 for D (6 bases each). The CDR3 is made up of 16 amino acids. With 2 bases removed from V and 9 bases from J, the gap between germline ends came to 20 bases. Germline lookup yields CDR1 MGHRA and CDR2 YSYEKL.

The chain joins TRBV6-6 to TRBJ2-7; D remains ambiguous. The CDR3 is 15 amino acids. The germline V gene has CDR1 MNHNY and CDR2 SVGAGI (reference sequence). Trimming took 5 bases from V and 3 from J, leaving 17 bases between them. CDR3 in amino acids: CASSKRPGPNYEQYF. The DNA for the CDR3 is TGTGCCAGCAGTAAACGTCCTGGACCAAACTACGAGCAGTACTTC.

This clonotype was picked up a small number of times. The genes are TRBV28 and TRBJ2-7; D might be TRBD1 or TRBD2, each matching 5 bases. The germline V gene has CDR1 MDHEN and CDR2 SYDVKM. Between the trimmed V and J ends, which lost 8 bases and 1 base, there was a span of 12 bases. The CDR3 length is 13 residues. This CDR3 is CASRGRTSYEQYF. CDR3 DNA sequence: TGTGCCAGCCGGGGCCGTACGTCCTACGAGCAGTACTTC.

This clonotype was counted a few times. The V and J genes are TRBV20-1 and TRBJ1-4; no clear D gene. V was clipped by 0 bases and J by 0 bases, with 8 bases between them. Germline CDR1 reads DFQATT; CDR2 reads SNEGSKA (reference sequence). There are 15 residues in the CDR3. In DNA form, the CDR3 reads TGCAGTGCTAGAGATCGAATTTCAACTAATGAAAAACTGTTTTTT. Translation: CSARDRISTNEKLFF.

This clonotype has just a few counts. The V call is TRBV18, the J call TRBJ2-1; maybe TRBD1 (6 bases). Trimming stripped 5 bases from V and 5 bases from J, with 16 bases between. The CDR3 runs to 15 residues. CDR1 is KGHSH, CDR2 LQKENI, per germline. CDR3 in DNA: TGTGCCAGCTCATTAATGACGGACAGAAACAATGAGCAGTTCTTC. Translated, it gives CASSLMTDRNNEQFF. The whole variable domain, remainder taken from reference TRBV18 and TRBJ2-1, is NAGVMQNPRHLVRRRGQEARLRCSPMKGHSHVYWYRQLPEEGLKFMVYLQKENIIDESGMPKERFSAEFPKEGPSILRIQQVVRGDSAAYFCASSLMTDRNNEQFFGPGTRLTVL.

This chain uses TRBV5-1 with TRBJ2-3; D is undetermined. The CDR3 has 13 amino acids. In germline, CDR1 is SGHRS, CDR2 YFSETQ. The ends were cut back, 7 bases at V and 3 bases at J, with 12 bases in the middle. CDR3 coding DNA: TGCGCCAGCGGCGTATTAGGTACAGATACGCAGTATTTT. It is translated as CASGVLGTDTQYF.

This sequence joins TRBV5-1 and TRBJ1-2; 8 nucleotides line up with TRBD1. The CDR3 has 17 residues. Germline CDR1 is SGHRS and CDR2 is YFSETQ. V dropped 4 bases and J dropped 4; count of bases not matched to a gene: 15. The CDR3 here is CASSNGQGSLRSYGYTF. CDR3 in DNA: TGCGCCAGCAGCAATGGACAGGGTAGTCTGCGGAGCTATGGCTACACCTTC.

This rearrangement joins TRBV29-1 to TRBJ2-7; 9 bases are a match to TRBD2. Trimming cost V 6 bases and J 0 bases; bases outside gene matches: 6. Germline loops: CDR1 SQVTM, CDR2 ANQGSEA. The CDR3 covers 14 residues. The chain's CDR3 is CSVASGAGSYEQYF. Written as DNA, the CDR3 is TGCAGCGTAGCTAGCGGGGCCGGCTCCTACGAGCAGTACTTC.

The chain is built from TRBV29-1 and TRBJ1-4; no reliable D call. Trimming left V 4 bases short and J 3 bases short, with 9 bases between. This CDR3 has 13 amino acids. Germline CDR1 reads SQVTM; CDR2 reads ANQGSEA. CDR3 nucleotide sequence: TGCAGCGTTGGAATGGCAGCTAATGAAAAACTGTTTTTT. Protein product: CSVGMAANEKLFF.

In its sample, this clonotype was seen many times. The chain recombines TRBV7-2 with TRBJ1-5; D uncertain. The CDR3 has 15 amino acids. The ends were cut back, 1 base at V and 1 base at J, with 8 bases in the middle. CDR1 is SGHTA and CDR2 is FQGNSA in the germline V gene. Here the CDR3 DNA reads TGTGCCAGCAGCTTAGGGTCTCGGAGCAATCAGCCCCAGCATTTT. It is translated as CASSLGSRSNQPQHF.

The chain couples TRBV12-3 or TRBV12-4 to TRBJ2-2; TRBD2 aligns across 11 bases. CDR3 length: 15 residues. The J segment lost 7 bases and the V segment lost 7 bases, leaving 8 bases of the junction unmatched. CDR3 in amino acids: CASKRTSGRGGELFF. CDR3 nucleotides: TGTGCCAGCAAGCGCACTAGCGGGAGAGGCGGGGAGCTGTTTTTT.

CDR3 sequence (DNA): TGTGCCAGCAGCTTATCGCTAGCGGGGGGCGGAGGGAACGAGCAGTACTTC. It encodes CASSLSLAGGGGNEQYF. The chain recombines TRBV7-2 with TRBJ2-7, with 11 positions matching TRBD2. The ends lost 2 bases at V and 5 bases at J; junction bases unmatched: 11. Germline CDR1 and CDR2: SGHTA and FQGNSA. CDR3 length: 17 residues.

This clonotype was found many times. The chain carries TRBV7-9 and TRBJ2-7; D is undetermined. With 3 bases removed from V and 5 bases from J, the gap between germline ends came to 11 bases. Germline loops: CDR1 SEHNR, CDR2 FQNEAQ (reference sequence). The length of the CDR3 is 13 residues. The CDR3 region is CASSFEIPDEQYF. The DNA for the CDR3 is TGTGCCAGCAGCTTCGAGATACCCGACGAGCAGTACTTC.

V is TRBV3-1 and J is TRBJ1-3, with 7 positions matching TRBD1. The ends lost 4 bases at V and 1 base at J; junction bases unmatched: 10. This CDR3 contains 17 residues. Germline CDR1 is LGHDT and CDR2 is YNNKEL (reference sequence). The CDR3 region has the DNA TGTGCCAGCAGCCGTCGTCCGACAGGGTCTTCTGGAAACACCATATATTTT. Protein sequence: CASSRRPTGSSGNTIYF.

This clonotype was detected ten times or more. The genes are TRBV6-2 or TRBV6-3 and TRBJ1-5; TRBD1 might be the D (6 bases). With 2 bases removed from V and 7 bases from J, the gap between germline ends came to 12 bases. The CDR3 is 14 residues long. CDR1 and CDR2 from the germline V gene are MNHEY and SVGEGT. The CDR3 bases are TGTGCCAGCAGTTACGCAGGGGCCGGGCAGCCCCAGCATTTT. Translation gives CASSYAGAGQPQHF.

This clonotype was detected ten times or more. The J gene is TRBJ2-5, the V gene TRBV6-1; D ambiguous. CDR1 is MNHNS, CDR2 SASEGT, per germline. The CDR3 is made up of 13 amino acids. V was trimmed by 5 bases and J by 0 bases, leaving 7 bases between them. As DNA, the CDR3 is TGTGCCAGCAGTACAGAGTACCAAGAGACCCAGTACTTC. Residues: CASSTEYQETQYF.

This clonotype was detected ten times or more. This rearrangement joins TRBV5-1 to TRBJ1-4, with TRBD1 matching 12 bases. Looked up from germline, CDR1 is SGHRS and CDR2 is YFSETQ. The CDR3 contains 15 residues. V dropped 7 bases and J dropped 10; count of bases not matched to a gene: 11. The CDR3 here is CASGQNTGQGAKLFF. The CDR3, as DNA: TGCGCCAGCGGACAGAATACGGGACAGGGGGCAAAACTGTTTTTT.

The V gene is TRBV12-3 or TRBV12-4, the J gene TRBJ1-2; 7 nucleotides match TRBD1. The CDR3 extends over 14 amino acids. After removal of 3 bases from V and 6 bases from J, the junction contained 7 bases not matched to a gene. CDR3 DNA sequence: TGTGCCAGCAGTTTCGACAGGGAATCCAATGGCTACACCTTC. Amino acids: CASSFDRESNGYTF.

This clonotype was observed many times. This chain uses TRBV28 with TRBJ2-7; perhaps TRBD1 as D (6 bases). This CDR3 is 13 amino acids long. V lost 5 bases and J lost 4, with 12 bases in between. Per the germline V gene, CDR1 is MDHEN and CDR2 is SYDVKM. This CDR3 is CASSGGALYEQYF. Here the CDR3 DNA reads TGTGCCAGCAGTGGGGGCGCACTTTACGAGCAGTACTTC.

A few counts support this clonotype. The V and J genes are TRBV20-1 and TRBJ2-2; the match to TRBD1 covers 7 bases. The CDR3 sequence is 15 residues long. The J segment lost 5 bases and the V segment lost 1 base, leaving 7 bases of the junction unmatched. CDR1 and CDR2 from the germline V gene are DFQATT and SNEGSKA (reference sequence). CDR3 nucleotides: TGCAGTGCTAGAGGGACAGGCCCCGGGACCGGGGAGCTGTTTTTT. Its translation: CSARGTGPGTGELFF.

This clonotype was seen ten or more times. The V gene is TRBV24-1, the J gene TRBJ2-3, with D uncertain. From germline, CDR1 is KGHDR and CDR2 SFDVKD. This CDR3 is 15 amino acids long. V was cut by 5 bases and J by 2 bases, with 13 bases left in between. CDR3 sequence: CATSAPNHNTDTQYF. The CDR3 nucleotides read TGTGCCACCAGTGCCCCGAATCACAACACAGATACGCAGTATTTT.

V is TRBV12-3 or TRBV12-4 and J is TRBJ2-2; D not certain. This CDR3 comprises 13 residues. V lost 3 bases to trimming and J lost 7 bases, with 9 bases between them. Here the CDR3 DNA reads TGTGCCAGCAGTTTGCGACATGTCGGGGAGCTGTTTTTT. This gives the protein CASSLRHVGELFF.

The chain couples TRBV7-3 to TRBJ2-1; D gene uncertain. V shed 3 bases and J shed 10 bases, with 13 bases lying between them. There are 13 residues in the CDR3. Germline V lookup: CDR1 SGHTA, CDR2 FQGTGA. The CDR3 sequence is CASSFTNDAEQFF. The DNA for the CDR3 is TGTGCCAGCAGCTTCACCAATGACGCAGAGCAGTTCTTC.

This clonotype was observed at least ten times. The V and J genes are TRBV6-5 and TRBJ1-5, with TRBD1 as a possible D gene (6 bases). The CDR3 length is 14 residues. The germline V and J ends were trimmed by 2 bases and 7 bases, with 12 bases remaining between them. Per the germline V gene, CDR1 is MNHEY and CDR2 is SVGAGI. CDR3 in amino acids: CASSYRGPQQPQHF. CDR3 bases: TGTGCCAGCAGTTACCGGGGGCCCCAGCAGCCCCAGCATTTT.